A single sample is the source of the 9 T cell receptor beta chains below, sequenced in a study of regulatory T cells in long-lasting Graves disease. Time point of the sample: persistent/refractory GD, antithyroid drugs over 5 years with positive TRAb. Scientists built the TCR library using RNA that was extracted from PBMCs. According to the study, TCR beta libraries were built with iRepertoire HTBI primers and CDR3-region Arm-PCR. MiXCR was run by TCRdb on the multiplex PCR reads, yielding one entry per CDR3 protein. The table lists fewer than 550,000 distinct CDR3 sequences, roughly 21% of them singletons. The sample consisted of peripheral blood mononuclear cells (PBMCs), taken when the disease was refractory, from a patient treated with antithyroid drugs. All receptors derive from a female donor with Graves disease.

The sample holds many counts of this clonotype. V and J are TRBV11-2 and TRBJ1-2, with D possibly TRBD1 on 5 matching bases. CDR1 and CDR2 from the germline V gene are SGHAT and FQNNGV. Trimming pared 3 bases from V and 5 bases from J, leaving 10 bases between. The CDR3 extends over 13 amino acids. This chain's CDR3 is CASSFRAEYGYTF. In DNA, the CDR3 is TGTGCCAGCAGCTTCAGGGCGGAATATGGCTACACCTTC.

This chain connects TRBV20-1 to TRBJ2-7, with 8 bases fitting TRBD2. J was trimmed by 4 bases and V by 5 bases; bases with no gene match: 7. CDR3 length: 13 residues. The germline V gene encodes CDR1 DFQATT and CDR2 SNEGSKA (reference sequence). In DNA form, the CDR3 reads TGCAGTGCTTTAATTAGCGGGGTGTACGAGCAGTACTTC. It yields the protein CSALISGVYEQYF.

This clonotype was seen more than once but under ten times. This chain joins TRBV7-2 and TRBJ1-6; tentative D call: TRBD1 (5 bases). The germline V and J ends were trimmed by 2 bases and 10 bases, with 15 bases remaining between them. The CDR3 has 15 amino acids. Looked up from germline, CDR1 is SGHTA and CDR2 is FQGNSA. For the CDR3, the DNA is TGTGCCAGCAGCTTAACCGGGACTAACGGCTCACCCCTCCACTTT. Translated, it gives CASSLTGTNGSPLHF.

This clonotype was counted many times. The V and J genes are TRBV7-9 and TRBJ1-1; D is unresolved. The CDR3 runs to 13 residues. Germline CDR1 reads SEHNR; CDR2 reads FQNEAQ (reference sequence). V was shortened by 1 base and J by 4 bases, with 7 bases between the two germline ends. The CDR3 sequence is CASSLEAVTEAFF. CDR3 in DNA: TGTGCCAGCAGCTTAGAAGCAGTCACTGAAGCTTTCTTT.

Only one count was recorded for this clonotype. This sequence joins TRBV19 and TRBJ2-2; 11 nucleotides match TRBD2. This CDR3 has 18 amino acids. Germline V CDR1 and CDR2: LNHDA, SQIVND (reference sequence). The trim removed 0 bases at V and 7 bases at J, leaving 10 bases unmatched. CDR3 in amino acids: CASSIDLVLAGAIGELFF. For the CDR3, the DNA is TGTGCCAGTAGTATAGATCTAGTACTAGCGGGAGCGATCGGGGAGCTGTTTTTT. Looking up the rest from reference TRBV19 and TRBJ2-2 gives the full variable domain: DGGITQSPKYLFRKEGQNVTLSCEQNLNHDAMYWYRQDPGQGLRLIYYSQIVNDFQKGDIAEGYSVSREKKESFPLTVTSAQKNPTAFYLCASSIDLVLAGAIGELFFGEGSRLTVL.

This clonotype was seen ten or more times. The chain has TRBV28 and TRBJ1-2; unclear D gene. Germline V CDR1 and CDR2: MDHEN, SYDVKM. The ends were cut back, 6 bases at V and 8 bases at J, with 22 bases in the middle. CDR3 size: 15 residues. The CDR3 sequence is CASSLSSWTLRGYTF. CDR3 sequence (DNA): TGTGCCAGCAGCCTTTCTTCATGGACGCTCCGAGGCTACACCTTC.

In DNA, the CDR3 is TGTGCCAGCAGCTTAGCGGGCGGGAAGTACGAGCAGTACTTC. Translation: CASSLAGGKYEQYF. The gene calls are TRBV7-8 and TRBJ2-7; weak D call: TRBD2 (6 bases). V was clipped by 0 bases and J by 4 bases, with 10 bases between them. The CDR3 contains 14 residues. The germline CDR1 and CDR2 sequences are SGHVS and FQNEAQ.

This clonotype occurred a few times. The chain uses TRBV19 and TRBJ1-2; TRBD1 agrees at 8 bases. The CDR3 length is 16 residues. With 3 bases clipped from V and 2 bases from J, the junction kept 8 bases outside the gene matches. Per the germline V gene, CDR1 is LNHDA and CDR2 is SQIVND (reference sequence). Here the CDR3 reads CASSMVGQGRNYGYTF. CDR3 sequence (DNA): TGTGCCAGTAGTATGGTCGGACAGGGAAGGAACTATGGCTACACCTTC. The variable domain in full, completed from reference TRBV19 and TRBJ1-2, reads DGGITQSPKYLFRKEGQNVTLSCEQNLNHDAMYWYRQDPGQGLRLIYYSQIVNDFQKGDIAEGYSVSREKKESFPLTVTSAQKNPTAFYLCASSMVGQGRNYGYTFGSGTRLTVV.

This clonotype was counted a few times. The V gene is TRBV14, the J gene TRBJ2-7; D might be TRBD1 (6 bases). This CDR3 is 15 amino acids long. V dropped 8 bases and J dropped 6 bases, with 23 bases sitting between them. The germline V gene has CDR1 SGHDN and CDR2 FVKESK. This chain's CDR3 is CASGLPGTPFSEQYF. CDR3 coding DNA: TGTGCCAGCGGCCTTCCCGGGACACCGTTTAGCGAGCAGTACTTC.